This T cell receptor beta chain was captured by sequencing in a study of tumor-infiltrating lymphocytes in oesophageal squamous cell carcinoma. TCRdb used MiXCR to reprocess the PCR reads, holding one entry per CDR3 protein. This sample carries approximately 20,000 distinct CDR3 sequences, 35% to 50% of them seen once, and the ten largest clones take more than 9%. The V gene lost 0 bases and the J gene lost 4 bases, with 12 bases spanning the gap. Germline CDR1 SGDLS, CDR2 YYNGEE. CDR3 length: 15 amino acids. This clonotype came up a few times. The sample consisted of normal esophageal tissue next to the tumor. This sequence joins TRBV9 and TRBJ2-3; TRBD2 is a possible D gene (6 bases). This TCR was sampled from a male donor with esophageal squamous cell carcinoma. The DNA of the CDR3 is TGTGCCAGCAGCGTAGGGGTCGGGAGCGCAGATACGCAGTATTTT. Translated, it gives CASSVGVGSADTQYF.